This entry features one T cell receptor (beta chain) sequence. The data belong to a study of Graves' ophthalmopathy and Graves' hyperthyroidism. The sequenced template was RNA, covering the TCR beta CDR3 region. RT-PCR with HTBI primers came first, then second-round multiplex PCR. TCRdb redid the calling of the multiplex PCR reads with MiXCR, one entry per CDR3 protein. The sample records hundreds of thousands of distinct CDR3 sequences, about 38% being singletons. Germline lookup yields CDR1 KGHDR and CDR2 SFDVKD. This CDR3 has 16 residues. In this cohort, patients with other autoimmune diseases, uncontrolled infections, pregnancy or lactation were excluded. The authors isolated PBMCs from 8 to 10 ml of fresh peripheral blood.

Sample: peripheral blood. This TCR came from an adult man with Graves' ophthalmopathy. V is TRBV24-1 and J is TRBJ2-1, with D perhaps given as TRBD1 or TRBD2 (7 bases each). The end of the DNA is better explained by TRBJ2-7, so the J call may be wrong. The CDR3 DNA reads as TGTGCCACCAGTGACCGGGTCGACAGGGAGGGGAATGAGCAGTACTTC. This translates into CATSDRVDREGNEQYF.